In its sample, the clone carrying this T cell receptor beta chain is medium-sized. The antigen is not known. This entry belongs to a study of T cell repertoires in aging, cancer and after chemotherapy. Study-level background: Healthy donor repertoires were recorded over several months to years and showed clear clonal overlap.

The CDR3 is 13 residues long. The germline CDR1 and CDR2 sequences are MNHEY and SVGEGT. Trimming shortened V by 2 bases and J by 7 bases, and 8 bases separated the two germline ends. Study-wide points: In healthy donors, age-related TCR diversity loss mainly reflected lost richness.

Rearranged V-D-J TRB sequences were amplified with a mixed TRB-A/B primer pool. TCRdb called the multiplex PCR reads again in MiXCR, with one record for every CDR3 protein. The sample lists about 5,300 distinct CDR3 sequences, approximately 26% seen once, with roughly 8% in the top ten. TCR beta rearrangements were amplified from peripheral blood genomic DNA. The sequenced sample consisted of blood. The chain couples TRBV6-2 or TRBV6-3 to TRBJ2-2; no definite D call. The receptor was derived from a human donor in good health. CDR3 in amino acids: CASSYIWLGELFF. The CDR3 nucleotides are TGTGCCAGCAGTTACATCTGGCTCGGGGAGCTGTTTTTT.